The clone carrying this T cell receptor beta chain has just a few counts. The antigen is not known. CDR3 length: 17 residues. V was pared by 6 bases and J by 1 base, with 12 bases of the junction left unmatched. Germline V CDR1 and CDR2: ENHRY, SYGVKD. TCRdb reanalysed the 5' RACE reads using MiXCR and keeps one entry per CDR3 protein. The sample consists of roughly 89,000 distinct CDR3 sequences, about 13% of them appearing once. The sample originates from a study of T-cell memory formation after mild COVID-19. Overall study findings and caveats: In second-wave clones peaking day 37, SARS-CoV-2 specificity remained unconfirmed.

The source is an adult woman who had mild COVID-19 (a few samples of this study predate the infection). Cell type and time point are not known. Sequencing input: PBMCs or a T cell subset sorted from them (not recorded which). This chain joins TRBV10-3 and TRBJ1-1, with TRBD1 identical over 9 bases. In DNA, the CDR3 is TGTGCCATCAGGGAGGGCCCGGACAGGGGTAGGAACACTGAAGCTTTCTTT. Translated: CAIREGPDRGRNTEAFF.